Here is one T cell receptor beta chain with its context. These data belong to a study of blood T cell repertoires in COVID-19. Study-level background: Acute and convalescent COVID-19 samples came from the United States, Italy and Spain. Nucleic acid was either cDNA or gDNA, and it came from T cells, B-cell-depleted T cells, or PBMCs.

Study processing details: For nucleated cells, counts were estimated from reference gene primer amplification. The method was immunoSEQ multiplex PCR; TCRdb's version includes in-frame clones alone and lacks a portion of them. For V, J and clone size, that table is used; D and trimming come from the DNA. The table includes about 22,000 clones, roughly nine tenths detected once. V dropped 5 bases and J dropped 3; count of bases not matched to a gene: 9. The CDR3 runs 16 residues. Germline V gene data show CDR1 as SEHNR and CDR2 as FQNEAQ (reference sequence). This TCR derives from a human donor with active COVID-19. The donor label of this sample is uncertain. Sequencing input: peripheral blood. V gene TRBV7-9 combines with J gene TRBJ2-1; 8 nucleotides align to TRBD1. The CDR3 coding sequence is TGTGCCAGCAGCATCACGCAGGGGGCGGACTACAATGAGCAGTTCTTC. Its translation is CASSITQGADYNEQFF.